This T cell receptor (beta chain) was profiled in a study of blood T cell repertoires in COVID-19. Across the whole study: The samples span acute and convalescent COVID-19 from the United States, Italy and Spain. T cells, B-cell-depleted T cells, or PBMCs supplied cDNA or gDNA.

Original processing methods: Amplification of reference gene primers was used by the study to estimate nucleated cell counts. The protocol was immunoSEQ multiplex PCR, while the TCRdb copy is restricted to in-frame clones and leaves out a portion. The V and J calls and clone size were taken over from that table, and D and trimming were inferred from the DNA. The repertoire includes fewer than 150,000 clones, roughly 86% of them detected once, and approximately 10% sits in the top ten. This CDR3 is 15 amino acids long. CDR1 MNHEY and CDR2 SVGEGT come from the germline V gene. Germline trimming cut 1 base from V and 1 base from J; bases unmatched to any gene: 2.

This clonotype was sampled from a man in his fifties with active or convalescent COVID-19. J is TRBJ2-5 and V is TRBV6-2 or TRBV6-3; TRBD1 aligns across 8 bases. Sequenced: peripheral blood. The CDR3 is CASSYFRGPQETQYF. For the CDR3, the DNA is TGTGCCAGCAGTTACTTCAGGGGGCCCCAAGAGACCCAGTACTTC.